Below are 27 T cell receptor beta chains sequenced from a single sample in a study of T cell responses to AZD1222 COVID-19 vaccine. Sequenced by immunoSEQ multiplex PCR; TCRdb stores in-frame clones only, minus some. The top ten hold 2.9% of the sample, which has roughly 120,000 clones, about 94% seen once. The material was peripheral blood, obtained 28 days after the second AZD1222 dose. These receptors were collected from an adult who received the AZD1222 COVID-19 vaccine.

The genes are TRBV9 and TRBJ1-1; D may be TRBD1 (5 bases). Germline V gene sequence: CDR1 SGDLS, CDR2 YYNGEE. V lost 4 bases and J lost 7, with 14 bases in between. The CDR3 loop spans 13 amino acids. This CDR3 is CASSPTTVSEAFF. The CDR3 DNA reads TGTGCCAGCAGCCCAACGACAGTCAGTGAAGCTTTCTTT.

J is TRBJ1-1 and V is TRBV28, with no clear D. The V end was cut by 5 bases, the J end by 0 bases, with 19 bases between. Germline-derived CDR1 and CDR2 are MDHEN and SYDVKM. There are 17 residues in the CDR3. The CDR3 protein is CASSRPLWTSMNTEAFF. CDR3 nucleotides: TGTGCCAGCAGTCGACCCCTCTGGACGAGTATGAACACTGAAGCTTTCTTT.

The J gene is TRBJ2-3, the V gene TRBV5-1; 10 bases align to TRBD1. V was clipped by 0 bases and J by 3 bases; unmatched bases: 7. The germline CDR1 and CDR2 sequences are SGHRS and YFSETQ. The CDR3 runs 17 residues. CDR3 nucleotide sequence: TGCGCCAGCAGCTTGGCACTACCGGGACAGGGGACAGATACGCAGTATTTT. Its protein product is CASSLALPGQGTDTQYF.

DNA for the CDR3: TGTGCCAGTAGGGAGAGGACTAATGAAAAACTGTTTTTT. Protein: CASRERTNEKLFF. This rearrangement joins TRBV19 to TRBJ1-4; D gene ambiguous. CDR3 length equals 13 residues. Trimming cost V 6 bases and J 2 bases, with 7 bases left between them. Germline loops: CDR1 LNHDA, CDR2 SQIVND (reference sequence).

V and J are TRBV6-4 and TRBJ1-2; D ambiguous. In germline, CDR1 is MRHNA, CDR2 SNTAGT. The CDR3 runs 13 residues. Trimming removed 5 bases from V and 5 bases from J, with 12 bases in between. The CDR3 reads CASSKWTGYGYTF. CDR3 coding DNA: TGTGCCAGCAGTAAGTGGACGGGATATGGCTACACCTTC.

The rearrangement links TRBV27 to TRBJ2-1; no clear D. CDR1 is MNHEY and CDR2 is SMNVEV in the germline V gene (reference sequence). Trimming cost V 3 bases and J 8 bases, with 11 bases left between them. The CDR3 covers 13 residues. CDR3: CASSLRSRDEQFF. The CDR3, as DNA: TGTGCCAGCAGTTTGCGGTCACGGGATGAGCAGTTCTTC.

This chain joins TRBV27 and TRBJ1-1; TRBD1 is a possible D gene (5 bases). The ends were cut back, 6 bases at V and 0 bases at J, with 11 bases in the middle. CDR3 length: 14 amino acids. The germline gives CDR1 MNHEY, CDR2 SMNVEV (reference sequence). The CDR3: CASSLDRLNTEAFF. The CDR3 region has the DNA TGTGCCAGCAGCCTCGACAGATTGAACACTGAAGCTTTCTTT.

J is TRBJ1-2 and V is TRBV5-1; maybe TRBD1 (6 bases). Deletions cut 0 bases from V and 3 bases from J, with 9 bases between. This CDR3 is 14 amino acids long. The germline V gene has CDR1 SGHRS and CDR2 YFSETQ. The CDR3 coding sequence is TGCGCCAGCAGCTTGGGGGACACCCACTATGGCTACACCTTC. Amino acid sequence: CASSLGDTHYGYTF.

The genes are TRBV6-5 and TRBJ1-1; D might be TRBD1 (6 bases). V was trimmed by 5 bases and J by 1 base, leaving 8 bases between them. This CDR3 is built from 13 residues. Germline V gives CDR1 MNHEY, CDR2 SVGAGI. For the CDR3, the DNA is TGTGCCAGCAGTATGGGACAGAACACTGAAGCTTTCTTT. Translated, it gives CASSMGQNTEAFF.

The chain uses TRBV18 and TRBJ1-1; a weak D match, TRBD1 (5 bases). The CDR3 is 16 amino acids. V was shortened by 4 bases and J by 4 bases, with 19 bases between the two germline ends. Germline V CDR1 and CDR2: KGHSH, LQKENI. CDR3 region: CASSLYRGGDRTEAFF. CDR3 coding DNA: TGTGCCAGCTCACTATACCGGGGCGGAGACCGCACTGAAGCTTTCTTT.

The J gene is TRBJ2-1, the V gene TRBV11-3; TRBD2 agrees at 8 bases. V shed 6 bases and J 7 bases; nucleotides not matched to a gene: 14. The CDR3 sequence is 16 residues long. Germline CDR1 is SGHNT and CDR2 is YENEEA. The chain's CDR3 is CASRSPGTRPWNEQFF. As DNA, the CDR3 is TGTGCCAGCAGATCACCCGGGACTAGACCCTGGAATGAGCAGTTCTTC.

The chain recombines TRBV19 with TRBJ1-6, with 7 positions matching TRBD1. CDR1 and CDR2 from the germline V gene are LNHDA and SQIVND (reference sequence). The ends lost 5 bases at V and 0 bases at J; junction bases unmatched: 4. This CDR3 has 16 residues. The DNA of the CDR3 is TGTGCCAGTAGTCAGGACAGGTTCTCCTATAATTCACCCCTCCACTTT. Translation gives CASSQDRFSYNSPLHF.

This chain links TRBV5-1 with TRBJ2-1; 8 nucleotides agree with TRBD1. The CDR3 runs 15 residues. Per germline, CDR1 SGHRS and CDR2 YFSETQ. Losses at the gene ends were 4 bases for V and 2 bases for J; bases not matched to a gene: 5. In nucleotides, the CDR3 is TGCGCCAGCAGCAGGAGACAGGGGACCTACAATGAGCAGTTCTTC. This gives the protein CASSRRQGTYNEQFF. Complete variable domain (other parts from reference TRBV5-1 and TRBJ2-1): KAGVTQTPRYLIKTRGQQVTLSCSPISGHRSVSWYQQTPGQGLQFLFEYFSETQRNKGNFPGRFSGRQFSNSRSEMNVSTLELGDSALYLCASSRRQGTYNEQFFGPGTRLTVL.

This clone occurred once. The rearrangement joins TRBV18 to TRBJ1-5; 9 bases align to TRBD1. With 6 bases clipped from V and 6 bases from J, the junction kept 15 bases outside the gene matches. Germline CDR1 KGHSH, CDR2 LQKENI. This CDR3 is built from 17 residues. CDR3 sequence reads: CASSRGAGTGNSQPQHF. The CDR3 DNA reads TGTGCCAGCTCCCGGGGGGCCGGGACAGGGAATTCTCAGCCCCAGCATTTT.

The chain combines TRBV6-5 with TRBJ2-7; TRBD1 might be the D (7 bases). The CDR3 contains 15 residues. Germline V gene data show CDR1 as MNHEY and CDR2 as SVGAGI. V was trimmed by 0 bases and J by 6 bases, leaving 15 bases between them. DNA of the CDR3: TGTGCCAGCAGTTACTCGACAGGGAGGCTAAGCGAGCAGTACTTC. Protein: CASSYSTGRLSEQYF.

The chain combines TRBV19 with TRBJ1-5; TRBD1 matches 8 bases. V lost 6 bases to trimming and J lost 5 bases; unmatched junction nucleotides: 12. CDR3 length: 16 amino acids. Germline V CDR1 and CDR2: LNHDA, SQIVND (reference sequence). The CDR3 sequence is CASSDRPRGQDQPQHF. CDR3 DNA: TGTGCCAGTAGCGATAGGCCCAGGGGGCAGGATCAGCCCCAGCATTTT.

J is TRBJ2-1 and V is TRBV5-4, with D perhaps assigned TRBD1 or TRBD2 (5 bases each). The V gene's germline CDR1 is SGHNT and CDR2 YYREEE (reference sequence). The CDR3 has 13 amino acids. The V gene lost 4 bases and the J gene lost 8 bases, with 13 bases spanning the gap. CDR3 sequence reads: CASSHGARDEQFF. The DNA for the CDR3 is TGTGCCAGCAGCCACGGGGCCAGGGATGAGCAGTTCTTC.

The chain's CDR3 is CASSYWPGTNYNEQFF. CDR3 bases: TGTGCCAGCAGTTATTGGCCGGGTACCAATTACAATGAGCAGTTCTTC. The chain recombines TRBV6-2 or TRBV6-3 with TRBJ2-1; no firm D call. Trimming shortened V by 3 bases and J by 4 bases, and 16 bases separated the two germline ends. This CDR3 is 16 amino acids long. The germline V gene encodes CDR1 MNHEY and CDR2 SVGEGT.

The J gene is TRBJ1-4, the V gene TRBV6-5; no reliable D call. V lost 7 bases, J lost 0 bases, and 9 bases lay in between. Germline CDR1 is MNHEY and CDR2 is SVGAGI. The CDR3 runs to 14 residues. Here the CDR3 DNA reads TGTGCCAGCACGGCGGTTACAACTAATGAAAAACTGTTTTTT. This translates into CASTAVTTNEKLFF.

This clone has just one count. This chain joins TRBV5-1 and TRBJ1-5; TRBD1 might be the D (6 bases). The CDR3 contains 14 residues. With 0 bases removed from V and 7 bases from J, the gap between germline ends came to 11 bases. Germline CDR1 SGHRS, CDR2 YFSETQ. The CDR3: CASSLGAGEQPQHF. The CDR3 DNA is TGCGCCAGCAGCTTGGGGGCAGGGGAACAGCCCCAGCATTTT.

V usage is TRBV12-5 and J usage is TRBJ2-3; no clear D gene. The CDR3 runs 13 residues. The germline V and J ends were trimmed by 1 base and 5 bases, with 7 bases remaining between them. Germline V gives CDR1 LGHNT, CDR2 FRNRAP. CDR3 bases: TGTGCTAGTGGTTTGGGGGATAGAGATACGCAGTATTTT. It translates to CASGLGDRDTQYF.

The chain joins TRBV5-4 to TRBJ2-1; 7 bases match TRBD2. The CDR3 consists of 14 residues. Germline CDR1 and CDR2: SGHNT and YYREEE (reference sequence). The ends lost 3 bases at V and 6 bases at J; junction bases unmatched: 6. In DNA, the CDR3 is TGTGCCAGCAGCTCGGAGGGACTACCCAATGAGCAGTTCTTC. Protein sequence: CASSSEGLPNEQFF.

CDR3: CASLLGGANVLTF. CDR3 DNA: TGTGCCAGCCTTCTAGGAGGGGCCAACGTCCTGACTTTC. This chain joins TRBV18 and TRBJ2-6; the D is unclear. The germline gives CDR1 KGHSH, CDR2 LQKENI. Trimming took 8 bases from V and 4 from J, leaving 9 bases between them. The CDR3 has 13 residues.

V is TRBV3-1 (or the pseudogene TRBV3-2) and J is TRBJ2-5; D uncertain. The CDR3 loop spans 12 amino acids. The V gene's germline CDR1 is LGHDT and CDR2 YNNKEL (reference sequence). V lost 4 bases and J 5 bases, leaving 8 bases between the germline ends. The CDR3 bases are TGTGCCAGCAGCCGGATGGGGGAGACCCAGTACTTC. This codes for CASSRMGETQYF.

This clone was counted once. This sequence joins TRBV6-2 or TRBV6-3 and TRBJ1-5; D remains unclear. Trimming stripped 2 bases from V and 8 bases from J, with 16 bases between. CDR3 size: 15 residues. CDR1 is MNHEY, CDR2 SVGEGT, per germline. CDR3 sequence (DNA): TGTGCCAGCAGTTACGCAACCCTAACGGTGAAGCCCCAGCATTTT. This codes for CASSYATLTVKPQHF.

The gene calls are TRBV29-1 and TRBJ1-1; D is unresolved. Between the trimmed V and J ends, which lost 7 bases and 1 base, there was a span of 13 bases. Germline V CDR1 and CDR2: SQVTM, ANQGSEA. The CDR3 covers 13 residues. This CDR3 is CSGQSTGNTEAFF. CDR3 DNA sequence: TGCAGCGGCCAAAGTACGGGGAACACTGAAGCTTTCTTT.

V is TRBV10-2 and J is TRBJ2-7; D is uncertain. Trimming removed 5 bases at V and 3 bases at J, with 11 bases between. CDR3 size: 13 residues. From germline, CDR1 is WSHSY and CDR2 SAAADI. DNA for the CDR3: TGCGCCAGCAGTCAGAATCCCTACTACGAGCAGTACTTC. It translates to CASSQNPYYEQYF.